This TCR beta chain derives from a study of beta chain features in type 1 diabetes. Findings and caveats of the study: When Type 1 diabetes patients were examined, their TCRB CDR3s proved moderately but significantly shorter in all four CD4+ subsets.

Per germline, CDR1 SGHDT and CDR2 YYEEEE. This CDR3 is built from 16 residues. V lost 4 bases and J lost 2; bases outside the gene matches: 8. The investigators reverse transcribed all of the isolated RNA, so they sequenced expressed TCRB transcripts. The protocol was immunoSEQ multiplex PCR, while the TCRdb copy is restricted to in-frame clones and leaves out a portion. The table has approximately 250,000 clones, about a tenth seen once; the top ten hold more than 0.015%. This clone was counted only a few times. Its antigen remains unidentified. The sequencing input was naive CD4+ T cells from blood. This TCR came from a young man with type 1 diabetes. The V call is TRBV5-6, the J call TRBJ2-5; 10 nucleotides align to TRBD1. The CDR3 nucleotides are TGTGCCAGCAGCGAGACAGGGGGCGCATGGCAAGAGACCCAGTACTTC. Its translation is CASSETGGAWQETQYF.